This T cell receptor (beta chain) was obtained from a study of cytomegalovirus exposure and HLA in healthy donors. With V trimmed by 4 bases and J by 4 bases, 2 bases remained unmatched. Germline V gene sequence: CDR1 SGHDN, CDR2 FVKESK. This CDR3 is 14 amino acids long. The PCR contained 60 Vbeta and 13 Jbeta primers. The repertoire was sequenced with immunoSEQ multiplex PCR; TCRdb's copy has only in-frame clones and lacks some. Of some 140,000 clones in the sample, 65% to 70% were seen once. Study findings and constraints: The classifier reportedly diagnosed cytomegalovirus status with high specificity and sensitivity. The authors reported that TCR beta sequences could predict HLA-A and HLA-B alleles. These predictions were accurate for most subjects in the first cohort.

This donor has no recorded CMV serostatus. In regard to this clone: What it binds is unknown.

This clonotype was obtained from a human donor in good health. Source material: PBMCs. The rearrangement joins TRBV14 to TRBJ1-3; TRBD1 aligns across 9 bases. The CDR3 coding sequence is TGTGCCAGCAGCCGGGGACAGGGAGGAAACACCATATATTTT. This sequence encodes CASSRGQGGNTIYF.